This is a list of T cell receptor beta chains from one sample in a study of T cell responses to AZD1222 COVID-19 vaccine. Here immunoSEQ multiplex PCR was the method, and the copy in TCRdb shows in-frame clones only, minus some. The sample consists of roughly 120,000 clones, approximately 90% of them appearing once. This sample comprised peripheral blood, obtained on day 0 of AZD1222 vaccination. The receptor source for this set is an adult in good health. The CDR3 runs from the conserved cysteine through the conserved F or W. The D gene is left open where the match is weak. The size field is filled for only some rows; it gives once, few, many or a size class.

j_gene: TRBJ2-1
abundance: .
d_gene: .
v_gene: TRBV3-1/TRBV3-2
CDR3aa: CASSQIDNNEQFF
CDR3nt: TGTGCCAGCAGCCAGATTGACAACAATGAGCAGTTCTTC

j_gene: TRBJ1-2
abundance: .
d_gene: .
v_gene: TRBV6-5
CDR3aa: CASWLTNYGYTF
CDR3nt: TGTGCCAGCTGGCTAACTAACTATGGCTACACCTTC

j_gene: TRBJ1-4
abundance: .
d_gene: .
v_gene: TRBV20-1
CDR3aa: CSASSILATNEKLFF
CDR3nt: TGCAGTGCTAGTAGTATTTTGGCAACTAATGAAAAACTGTTTTTT

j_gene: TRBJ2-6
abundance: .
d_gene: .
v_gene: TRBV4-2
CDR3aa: CASSRNRGVGVTGANVLTF
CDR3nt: TGTGCCAGCAGCCGGAATAGGGGGGTAGGCGTTACTGGGGCCAACGTCCTGACTTTC

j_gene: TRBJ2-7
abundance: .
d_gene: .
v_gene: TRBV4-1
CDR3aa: CASSQGQALSYEQYF
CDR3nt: TGCGCCAGCAGCCAAGGGCAGGCCCTCTCCTACGAGCAGTACTTC

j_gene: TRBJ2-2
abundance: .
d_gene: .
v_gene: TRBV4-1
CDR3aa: CASSQGQNTGELFF
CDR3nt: TGCGCCAGCAGCCAAGGTCAGAACACCGGGGAGCTGTTTTTT

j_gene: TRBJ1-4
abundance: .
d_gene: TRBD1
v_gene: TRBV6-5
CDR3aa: CASRPDRAGKLFF
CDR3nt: TGTGCCAGCAGACCGGACAGGGCTGGAAAACTGTTTTTT

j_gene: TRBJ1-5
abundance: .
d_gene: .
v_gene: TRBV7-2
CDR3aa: CASSPQGNSPQHF
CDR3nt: TGTGCCAGCAGCCCCCAGGGGAACTCGCCCCAGCATTTT

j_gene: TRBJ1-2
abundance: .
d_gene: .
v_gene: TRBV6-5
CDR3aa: CASSQASGGYTF
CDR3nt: TGTGCCAGCAGCCAGGCGTCGGGGGGCTACACCTTC

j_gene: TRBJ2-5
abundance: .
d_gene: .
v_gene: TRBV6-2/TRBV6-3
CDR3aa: CASSRPDKTAQETQYF
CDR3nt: TGTGCCAGCAGTCGACCAGATAAGACAGCGCAAGAGACCCAGTACTTC

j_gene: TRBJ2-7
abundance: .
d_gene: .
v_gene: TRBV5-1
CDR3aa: CASSPGVGDRYEQYF
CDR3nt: TGCGCCAGCAGCCCCGGGGTCGGGGACCGCTACGAGCAGTACTTC

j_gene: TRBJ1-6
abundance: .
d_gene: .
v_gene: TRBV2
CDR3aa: CASSDRGTLSNSPLHF
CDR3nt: TGTGCCAGCAGTGATCGGGGGACCTTGTCGAATTCACCCCTCCACTTT

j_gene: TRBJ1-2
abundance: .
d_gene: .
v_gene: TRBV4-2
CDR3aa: CASSQDFANSNYGYTF
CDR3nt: TGTGCCAGCAGCCAAGATTTTGCAAATTCAAACTATGGCTACACCTTC

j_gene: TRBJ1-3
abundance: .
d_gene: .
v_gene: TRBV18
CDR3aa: CASSPSPGNTIYF
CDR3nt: TGTGCCAGCTCACCCTCACCTGGAAACACCATATATTTT

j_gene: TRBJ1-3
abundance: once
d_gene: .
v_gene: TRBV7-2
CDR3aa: CASSLTVPSSGNTIYF
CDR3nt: TGTGCCAGCAGCTTAACAGTACCGAGCTCTGGAAACACCATATATTTT

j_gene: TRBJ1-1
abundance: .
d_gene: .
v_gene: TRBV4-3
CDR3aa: CASSPGGNTEAFF
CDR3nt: TGCGCCAGCAGCCCTGGGGGGAACACTGAAGCTTTCTTT

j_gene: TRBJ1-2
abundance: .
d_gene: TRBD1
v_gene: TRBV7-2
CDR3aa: CASSRNPQGIGGGYTF
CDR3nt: TGTGCCAGCAGCCGTAACCCACAGGGGATTGGGGGAGGCTACACCTTC

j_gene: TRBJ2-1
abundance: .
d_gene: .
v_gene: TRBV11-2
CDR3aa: CASSGNSRDSSYNEQFF
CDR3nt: TGTGCCAGCAGCGGCAACTCGCGAGACTCCTCCTACAATGAGCAGTTCTTC

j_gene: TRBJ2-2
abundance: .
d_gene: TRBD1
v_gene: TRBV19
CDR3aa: CASRTGRTGELFF
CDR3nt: TGTGCCAGTAGGACAGGGCGCACCGGGGAGCTGTTTTTT

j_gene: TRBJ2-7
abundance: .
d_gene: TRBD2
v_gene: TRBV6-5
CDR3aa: CASSYSAGYEQYF
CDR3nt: TGTGCCAGCAGTTACTCAGCGGGGTACGAGCAGTACTTC

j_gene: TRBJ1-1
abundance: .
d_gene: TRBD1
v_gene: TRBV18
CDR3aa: CASSPQKQGTMNTEAFF
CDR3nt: TGTGCCAGCTCACCACAGAAACAGGGGACCATGAACACTGAAGCTTTCTTT

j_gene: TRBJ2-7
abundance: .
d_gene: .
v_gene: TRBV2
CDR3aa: CASSEIYEQYF
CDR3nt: TGTGCCAGCAGTGAAATCTACGAGCAGTACTTC

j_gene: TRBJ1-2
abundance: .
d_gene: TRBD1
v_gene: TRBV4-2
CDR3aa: CASSQVEGDRNYGYTF
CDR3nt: TGTGCCAGCAGCCAAGTGGAGGGGGACAGGAACTATGGCTACACCTTC

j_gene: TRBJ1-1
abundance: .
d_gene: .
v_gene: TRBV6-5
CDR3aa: CASSTGLLNTEAFF
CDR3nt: TGTGCCAGCAGCACAGGGCTTCTGAACACTGAAGCTTTCTTT

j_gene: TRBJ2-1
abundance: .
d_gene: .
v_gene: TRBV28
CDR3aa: CASSFLNEQFF
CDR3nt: TGTGCCAGCAGTTTCTTGAATGAGCAGTTCTTC

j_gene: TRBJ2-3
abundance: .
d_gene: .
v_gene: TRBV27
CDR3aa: CASTSTHTDTQYF
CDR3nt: TGTGCCAGCACTTCAACCCACACAGATACGCAGTATTTT

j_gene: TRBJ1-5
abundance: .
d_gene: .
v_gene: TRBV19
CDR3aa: CASSDRGGNQPQHF
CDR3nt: TGTGCCAGTAGTGACCGGGGGGGTAATCAGCCCCAGCATTTT